These 25 T cell receptor beta chains originate from one sample sequenced in a study of cytomegalovirus exposure and HLA in healthy donors. Primers: 60 Vbeta forward and 13 Jbeta reverse. Profiling relied on immunoSEQ multiplex PCR, and the TCRdb table lists in-frame clones only, not all of them. The table lists 95,000 to 150,000 clones, approximately 70% of them singletons. Sequencing was done on a sample of PBMCs. Receptors were obtained from a man younger than 35 in good health and CMV-seronegative.

This chain uses TRBV6-5 with TRBJ2-7, with TRBD1 identical over 12 bases. CDR3 size: 16 residues. The trim removed 2 bases at V and 7 bases at J, leaving 9 bases unmatched. Looked up from germline, CDR1 is MNHEY and CDR2 is SVGAGI. The CDR3 DNA sequence: TGTGCCAGCAGTTACCCGCCGGGACAGGGGGCCGGTGAGCAGTACTTC. This translates into CASSYPPGQGAGEQYF.

This chain uses TRBV7-2 with TRBJ2-7, with a possible D match to TRBD2 (5 bases). Trimming left V 6 bases short and J 2 bases short, with 14 bases between. CDR1 and CDR2 from the germline V gene are SGHTA and FQGNSA. The CDR3 is made up of 14 amino acids. The CDR3 DNA is TGTGCCAGCAGTAAGGAGGCCATAACCTACGAGCAGTACTTC. Translation: CASSKEAITYEQYF.

The V call is TRBV5-4, the J call TRBJ2-5; D possibly corresponds to TRBD1 (6 bases). Trimming stripped 0 bases from V and 2 bases from J, with 11 bases between. This CDR3 is 15 amino acids long. Germline-derived CDR1 and CDR2 are SGHNT and YYREEE (reference sequence). The CDR3 loop is CASSLDGGQQETQYF. The CDR3 DNA reads TGTGCCAGCAGCTTGGACGGCGGACAGCAAGAGACCCAGTACTTC.

The chain recombines TRBV6-5 with TRBJ1-5; TRBD1 aligns across 9 bases. CDR1 is MNHEY and CDR2 is SVGAGI in the germline V gene. This CDR3 spans 13 amino acids. The ends lost 10 bases at V and 6 bases at J; junction bases unmatched: 7. CDR3 amino acids: CATGQGFSQPQHF. The CDR3 DNA sequence: TGTGCCACGGGACAGGGATTTTCTCAGCCCCAGCATTTT.

In DNA form, the CDR3 reads TGTGCCAGTAGTATAGTACTCACAGGGGGTAATTCACCCCTCCACTTT. This codes for CASSIVLTGGNSPLHF. The chain has TRBV19 and TRBJ1-6; 8 positions match TRBD1. The CDR3 extends over 16 amino acids. From germline, CDR1 is LNHDA and CDR2 SQIVND (reference sequence). Trimming at V came to 1 base and at J to 6 bases, leaving 5 bases not matched to a gene.

This clone was seen a few times. The chain is built from TRBV5-6 and TRBJ1-2; TRBD1 matches at 7 bases. V shed 0 bases, J shed 0 bases, and the junction held 8 bases outside the gene matches. In germline, CDR1 is SGHDT, CDR2 YYEEEE. This CDR3 is built from 17 residues. In nucleotides, the CDR3 is TGTGCCAGCAGCTTGGGGTTTGGGACAGCTTCTAACTATGGCTACACCTTC. Translating gives CASSLGFGTASNYGYTF.

V and J are TRBV9 and TRBJ2-5, with 7 bases that match TRBD1. The CDR3 runs 16 residues. Germline V gene lookup returns CDR1 SGDLS and CDR2 YYNGEE. V shed 0 bases, J shed 3 bases, and the junction held 8 bases outside the gene matches. Here the CDR3 reads CASSVEKGGPKETQYF. Here the CDR3 DNA reads TGTGCCAGCAGCGTAGAGAAAGGGGGCCCAAAAGAGACCCAGTACTTC.

This chain's CDR3 is CASSVGNLREQYF. The DNA of the CDR3 is TGTGCCAGCAGCGTAGGTAATCTTCGCGAGCAGTACTTC. This chain joins TRBV9 and TRBJ2-7; D is undetermined. Germline CDR1 is SGDLS and CDR2 is YYNGEE. The CDR3 covers 13 residues. With 0 bases removed from V and 6 bases from J, the gap between germline ends came to 10 bases.

The chain has TRBV28 and TRBJ2-7; TRBD2 might be the D (5 bases). Germline CDR1 reads MDHEN; CDR2 reads SYDVKM. This CDR3 is built from 14 residues. V dropped 2 bases and J dropped 7 bases, with 15 bases sitting between them. The CDR3 DNA is TGTGCCAGCAGTTTACGGGCAGGACTCCAGGAGCAGTACTTC. Amino acids: CASSLRAGLQEQYF.

The rearrangement uses TRBV4-1 and TRBJ2-7, with 14 bases aligning to TRBD2. V trimming: 2 bases; J trimming: 4 bases; junction bases outside the gene matches: 7. The CDR3 runs to 17 residues. Germline loops: CDR1 MGHRA, CDR2 YSYEKL. The DNA of the CDR3 is TGCGCCAGCAGCCAACCGGGACTAGCGGGGGATTTATACGAGCAGTACTTC. Translated: CASSQPGLAGDLYEQYF.

This clone was counted a few times. This chain links TRBV5-6 with TRBJ2-7; D perhaps matches TRBD1 (5 bases). The CDR3 contains 15 residues. The V gene's germline CDR1 is SGHDT and CDR2 YYEEEE. Deletions cut 0 bases from V and 0 bases from J, with 10 bases between. The CDR3 loop reads CASSLVGHLSYEQYF. Here the CDR3 DNA reads TGTGCCAGCAGCTTGGTAGGACACCTCTCCTACGAGCAGTACTTC.

The chain combines TRBV19 with TRBJ1-2; 12 bases fit TRBD1. V gave up 2 bases and J gave up 8 bases; unmatched junction bases: 6. The CDR3 has 15 residues. Germline CDR1 is LNHDA and CDR2 is SQIVND (reference sequence). CDR3 protein: CASSILGQGARGYTF. In nucleotides, the CDR3 is TGTGCCAGTAGTATACTGGGACAGGGGGCACGAGGCTACACCTTC.

V gene TRBV6-1 combines with J gene TRBJ2-1; 8 bases map to TRBD1. Trimming removed 7 bases from V and 8 bases from J; junction bases left unmatched: 13. The germline CDR1 and CDR2 sequences are MNHNS and SASEGT. This CDR3 has 15 residues. The CDR3 reads CASTLTQGARHEQFF. CDR3 sequence (DNA): TGTGCCAGCACCCTGACTCAGGGGGCGCGGCATGAGCAGTTCTTC.

This clone was counted only a few times. The rearrangement uses TRBV4-1 and TRBJ1-1; no reliable D call. This CDR3 has 13 amino acids. The V end lost 0 bases, the J end lost 3 bases, and 5 bases lay between the germline ends. Germline lookup yields CDR1 MGHRA and CDR2 YSYEKL. This CDR3 reads CASSQERDTEAFF. Written as DNA, the CDR3 is TGCGCCAGCAGCCAAGAACGAGACACTGAAGCTTTCTTT.

In this sample, this clone turned up once. The chain carries TRBV5-1 and TRBJ1-2; weak D call: TRBD1 (6 bases). Germline V gene sequence: CDR1 SGHRS, CDR2 YFSETQ. CDR3 size: 15 residues. Trimming pared 0 bases from V and 0 bases from J, leaving 9 bases between. The CDR3 sequence is CASSLADRPNYGYTF. The CDR3 bases are TGCGCCAGCAGCTTGGCCGACAGGCCTAACTATGGCTACACCTTC.

This clone was detected once. This chain connects TRBV5-1 to TRBJ1-5, with D tentatively TRBD1 (6 bases). Germline assignment: CDR1 SGHRS and CDR2 YFSETQ. This CDR3 contains 15 residues. V dropped 3 bases and J dropped 0 bases, with 10 bases sitting between them. The CDR3 DNA reads TGCGCCAGCAGCTCGACAGGTTATAGCAATCAGCCCCAGCATTTT. Protein product: CASSSTGYSNQPQHF.

The J gene is TRBJ2-4, the V gene TRBV28; 8 bases align to TRBD2. Germline V gene data show CDR1 as MDHEN and CDR2 as SYDVKM. CDR3 length: 14 amino acids. The V and J ends lost 8 bases and 0 bases, in that order; junction bases with no gene match: 3. CDR3 loop: CASRGGPAKNIQYF. In nucleotides, the CDR3 is TGTGCCAGCCGGGGGGGGCCAGCCAAAAACATTCAGTACTTC.

This rearrangement joins TRBV15 to TRBJ2-5; 7 bases agree with TRBD2. The J segment lost 4 bases and the V segment lost 4 bases, leaving 21 bases of the junction unmatched. Per germline, CDR1 LNHNV and CDR2 YYDKDF (reference sequence). This CDR3 spans 19 amino acids. In DNA form, the CDR3 reads TGTGCCACCAGCACCGAAGGTAGCGGCGGGAGAGTCGCGATAGAGACCCAGTACTTC. Translation gives CATSTEGSGGRVAIETQYF. Drawing the rest from reference TRBV15 and TRBJ2-5, the complete variable domain is DAMVIQNPRYQVTQFGKPVTLSCSQTLNHNVMYWYQQKSSQAPKLLFHYYDKDFNNEADTPDNFQSRRPNTSFCFLDIRSPGLGDTAMYLCATSTEGSGGRVAIETQYFGPGTRLLVL.

The rearrangement uses TRBV7-2 and TRBJ2-3; 9 bases map to TRBD2. Trimming removed 4 bases from V and 3 bases from J; junction bases left unmatched: 5. This CDR3 is 15 amino acids long. Germline V CDR1 and CDR2: SGHTA, FQGNSA. The CDR3 bases are TGTGCCAGCAGCTGGAAAAGCGGGAGGACAGATACGCAGTATTTT. Translating it yields CASSWKSGRTDTQYF.

The chain carries TRBV4-2 and TRBJ2-1; the D gene is possibly TRBD2 (6 bases). Germline CDR1 LGHNA, CDR2 YNFKEQ. This CDR3 is built from 12 residues. The V and J ends lost 4 bases and 7 bases respectively, with 8 bases between them. In DNA form, the CDR3 reads TGTGCCAGCAGCCGGGGGAGGAATGAGCAGTTCTTC. This sequence encodes CASSRGRNEQFF.

This chain connects TRBV23-1 to TRBJ1-5; maybe TRBD1 (5 bases). Being an ORF, TRBV23-1 has a function that is uncertain. This CDR3 region has 16 residues. V lost 3 bases and J lost 0, with 12 bases in between. The CDR3 nucleotides read TGCGCCAGCAGTCAGTGGGGGGGGAATAGCAATCAGCCCCAGCATTTT. Encoded protein: CASSQWGGNSNQPQHF.

The chain is built from TRBV27 and TRBJ2-1; the D gene is possibly TRBD2 (6 bases). CDR1 is MNHEY and CDR2 is SMNVEV in the germline V gene (reference sequence). The V and J ends lost 5 bases and 6 bases respectively, with 11 bases between them. The CDR3 is 13 residues long. CDR3: CASSGRGPNEQFF. In nucleotides, the CDR3 is TGTGCCAGCAGTGGGCGGGGTCCCAATGAGCAGTTCTTC.

The chain is built from TRBV6-1 and TRBJ1-2, with 9 nucleotides matching TRBD1. There are 12 residues in the CDR3. Germline CDR1 is MNHNS and CDR2 is SASEGT. With 8 bases clipped from V and 8 bases from J, the junction kept 6 bases outside the gene matches. CDR3 bases: TGTGCCAGCGACAGGGGGTCGGTCGGCTACACCTTC. Protein product: CASDRGSVGYTF.

V gene TRBV13 combines with J gene TRBJ1-5; a weak D match, TRBD1 (6 bases). The CDR3 sequence is 17 residues long. The germline V gene encodes CDR1 PRHDT and CDR2 FYEKMQ (reference sequence). Between the trimmed V and J ends, which lost 2 bases and 5 bases, there was a span of 19 bases. Written as DNA, the CDR3 is TGTGCCAGCAGCTTAACGCTTGGAACAGGGCGGGATCAGCCCCAGCATTTT. Its protein is CASSLTLGTGRDQPQHF.

Concerning this clone: Relative to the germline gene, one junction end is altered; a read error may explain this. The chain carries TRBV6-1 and TRBJ2-1, with a weak D call TRBD2 (6 bases). The CDR3 is 15 amino acids. Germline CDR1 and CDR2: MNHNS and SASEGT. Here the CDR3 reads CASREASNGPGLEFF. DNA of the CDR3: TGTGCCAGCAGGGAAGCTTCAAATGGGCCGGGACTTGAGTTCTTC.